The rows below give T cell receptor beta chains drawn from one sample of a study of blood T cell repertoires in COVID-19. Data came from immunoSEQ multiplex PCR; TCRdb stores just in-frame clones and leaves some out. Of 200,000 or so clones in the sample, around 83% were seen once. Sequencing was done on a sample of peripheral blood. These TCRs come from a human donor in a cohort sampled during active COVID-19. Each CDR3 is given with its conserved first and last residue. Each record gives: D gene, J gene, V gene, clone size, CDR3 protein, CDR3 DNA. A D gene is named only where the DNA matches it firmly. Clone size appears in some rows only: once, few, many, or a class for an expanded clone.

-	TRBJ1-1	TRBV5-5	-	CASSWGVVSEAFF	TGTGCCAGCAGCTGGGGGGTAGTTTCTGAAGCTTTCTTT
TRBD2	TRBJ2-5	TRBV30	-	CAWSVGLAGETQYF	TGTGCCTGGAGTGTAGGACTAGCGGGTGAGACCCAGTACTTC
-	TRBJ1-5	TRBV9	once	CASSVGGEEQPQHF	TGTGCCAGCAGCGTAGGGGGGGAAGAACAGCCCCAGCATTTT
-	TRBJ2-1	TRBV19	-	CASSIDGGRWGEQFF	TGTGCCAGTAGTATAGATGGGGGCAGGTGGGGTGAGCAGTTCTTC
-	TRBJ2-3	TRBV27	once	CASSTWGVGGTDTQYF	TGTGCCAGCAGTACGTGGGGGGTAGGGGGCACAGATACGCAGTATTTT
-	TRBJ2-3	TRBV5-1	-	CASGHPSTDTQYF	TGCGCCAGTGGACACCCTAGCACAGATACGCAGTATTTT
-	TRBJ2-1	TRBV5-1	-	CASIYGNEQFF	TGCGCCAGCATCTACGGGAATGAGCAGTTCTTC
TRBD2	TRBJ2-5	TRBV4-1	-	CASSQRTSGSGETQYF	TGCGCCAGCAGCCAACGGACTAGCGGGAGCGGTGAGACCCAGTACTTC
TRBD2	TRBJ2-5	TRBV5-1	-	CASSLTLAGVETQYF	TGCGCCAGCAGCCTTACACTAGCGGGAGTAGAGACCCAGTACTTC
-	TRBJ1-5	TRBV5-1	-	CASSLVAGLDQPQHF	TGCGCCAGCAGCTTGGTGGCAGGGCTGGATCAGCCCCAGCATTTT
TRBD2	TRBJ2-1	TRBV3-1/TRBV3-2	-	CASSQVAGYYNEQFF	TGTGCCAGCAGCCAAGTAGCGGGATATTACAATGAGCAGTTCTTC
TRBD1	TRBJ2-7	TRBV10-1	-	CASSPDRISYEQYF	TGCGCCAGCAGTCCGGACAGGATCTCCTACGAGCAGTACTTC
-	TRBJ2-7	TRBV12-3/TRBV12-4	-	CASSPGSYEQYF	TGTGCCAGCAGCCCCGGGTCATACGAGCAGTACTTC
TRBD2	TRBJ2-7	TRBV27	-	CASSHSAGDSYEQYF	TGTGCCAGCAGTCACTCGGCGGGAGACTCCTACGAGCAGTACTTC
-	TRBJ2-1	TRBV29-1	-	CSVENPKKLLGNEQFF	TGCAGCGTTGAAAACCCAAAGAAACTACTCGGAAATGAGCAGTTCTTC
TRBD2	TRBJ2-7	TRBV5-1	-	CASSLVSGSYEQYF	TGCGCCAGCAGCTTGGTTAGCGGGAGCTACGAGCAGTACTTC
-	TRBJ2-3	TRBV28	-	CASSLENTLTSTDTQYF	TGTGCCAGCAGTTTGGAGAATACACTCACTAGCACAGATACGCAGTATTTT
TRBD1	TRBJ1-2	TRBV29-1	-	CSVDIGTGYGYTF	TGCAGCGTTGATATAGGGACAGGGTATGGCTACACCTTC
-	TRBJ2-3	TRBV10-3	-	CAISVQGDTQYF	TGTGCCATCAGTGTACAGGGAGATACGCAGTATTTT
TRBD2	TRBJ2-5	TRBV27	few	CASSLWGSGRSRETQYF	TGTGCCAGCAGTTTATGGGGTAGCGGGAGATCGCGGGAGACCCAGTACTTC
TRBD2	TRBJ2-7	TRBV30	-	CAWSVPSGAGLAYEQYF	TGTGCCTGGAGTGTACCCTCGGGGGCGGGACTAGCCTACGAGCAGTACTTC
-	TRBJ2-1	TRBV5-1	-	CASSLAQRVPYNEQFF	TGCGCCAGCAGCTTGGCCCAGCGGGTACCCTACAATGAGCAGTTCTTC
TRBD1	TRBJ2-1	TRBV6-5	once	CASETGGEINEQFF	TGTGCCAGCGAGACAGGGGGCGAGATCAATGAGCAGTTCTTC
TRBD2	TRBJ2-5	TRBV5-1	-	CASSLGLAGGPGETQYF	TGCGCCAGCAGCTTGGGACTAGCGGGAGGGCCCGGGGAGACCCAGTACTTC
-	TRBJ1-6	TRBV3-1/TRBV3-2	-	CASSQVAFVGGSYNSPLHF	TGTGCCAGCAGCCAAGTAGCTTTTGTCGGAGGCTCCTATAATTCACCCCTCCACTTT
TRBD2	TRBJ2-1	TRBV29-1	-	CSGKQGLAGGPYNEQFF	TGCAGCGGTAAACAGGGACTAGCGGGAGGGCCCTACAATGAGCAGTTCTTC
TRBD1	TRBJ1-5	TRBV28	-	CASSGQGMFSNQPQHF	TGTGCCAGCAGTGGACAGGGAATGTTTAGCAATCAGCCCCAGCATTTT
TRBD1	TRBJ1-4	TRBV5-6	once	CASSFTGVATNEKLFF	TGTGCCAGCAGCTTCACAGGGGTGGCAACTAATGAAAAACTGTTTTTT
-	TRBJ1-5	TRBV27	-	CASSPQMSNQPQHF	TGTGCCAGCAGTCCGCAGATGAGCAATCAGCCCCAGCATTTT
-	TRBJ1-2	TRBV25-1	-	CASSESMNYGYTF	TGTGCCAGCAGTGAATCTATGAACTATGGCTACACCTTC
TRBD1	TRBJ1-1	TRBV7-6	-	CASSLARDRGGEAFF	TGTGCCAGCAGCTTAGCGCGGGACAGGGGTGGTGAAGCTTTCTTT
TRBD1	TRBJ2-5	TRBV24-1	once	CATSDRDRGGETQYF	TGTGCCACCAGTGACCGGGACAGGGGTGGAGAGACCCAGTACTTC
-	TRBJ1-6	TRBV27	-	CASKQAVFNSPLHF	TGTGCCAGCAAACAGGCTGTCTTTAATTCACCCCTCCACTTT
TRBD2	TRBJ2-1	TRBV9	few	CASSVALAGDGEQFF	TGTGCCAGCAGCGTAGCCCTAGCGGGAGATGGTGAGCAGTTCTTC
-	TRBJ2-2	TRBV5-1	-	CASSSLTDGELFF	TGCGCCAGCAGCTCGTTGACAGACGGGGAGCTGTTTTTT
TRBD2	TRBJ2-7	TRBV9	-	CASSVGAGGYEQYF	TGTGCCAGCAGCGTAGGAGCGGGAGGGTACGAGCAGTACTTC
-	TRBJ2-5	TRBV6-5	-	CASSYSRTQQETQYF	TGTGCCAGCAGTTACTCTCGGACACAACAAGAGACCCAGTACTTC
TRBD1	TRBJ2-7	TRBV28	-	CASSLPGTGSSYEQYF	TGTGCCAGCAGTTTACCTGGGACAGGGAGCTCCTACGAGCAGTACTTC
TRBD2	TRBJ2-4	TRBV19	-	CASSAPGGVNIQYF	TGTGCCAGTAGTGCCCCGGGGGGGGTGAACATTCAGTACTTC
TRBD1	TRBJ2-2	TRBV7-2	-	CASRRTGNTGELFF	TGTGCCAGCAGACGGACAGGGAACACCGGGGAGCTGTTTTTT
TRBD1	TRBJ1-1	TRBV12-3/TRBV12-4	-	CASRSGGTEAFF	TGTGCCAGCAGGTCAGGGGGGACTGAAGCTTTCTTT
TRBD1	TRBJ1-1	TRBV27	-	CASSLSTGRTEAFF	TGTGCCAGCAGTTTATCGACAGGGCGGACTGAAGCTTTCTTT
-	TRBJ2-7	TRBV6-5	-	CASSYSGRDYEQYF	TGTGCCAGCAGTTACTCGGGGCGAGACTACGAGCAGTACTTC
TRBD1	TRBJ2-7	TRBV28	-	CASSLDRVEGEQYF	TGTGCCAGCAGTTTGGACAGGGTCGAGGGCGAGCAGTACTTC
TRBD2	TRBJ2-1	TRBV11-2	-	CASSLVSGTTPSSYNEQFF	TGTGCCAGCAGCTTAGTTAGCGGGACGACCCCCAGCTCCTACAATGAGCAGTTCTTC
TRBD2	TRBJ2-3	TRBV7-9	once	CASSFRDYTDTQYF	TGTGCCAGCAGCTTCCGGGACTACACAGATACGCAGTATTTT
TRBD2	TRBJ2-7	TRBV28	-	CASSLGTSGSITYEQYF	TGTGCCAGCAGTCTCGGGACTAGCGGGAGTATAACCTACGAGCAGTACTTC
TRBD2	TRBJ2-1	TRBV11-2	-	CASSSPGLPYNEQFF	TGTGCCAGCAGCTCTCCGGGACTACCATACAATGAGCAGTTCTTC
TRBD2	TRBJ2-3	TRBV2	-	CASSGGSADTQYF	TGTGCCAGCAGTGGCGGGAGTGCAGATACGCAGTATTTT
-	TRBJ2-5	TRBV4-2	-	CASSQEQQETQYF	TGTGCCAGCAGCCAAGAACAGCAAGAGACCCAGTACTTC
TRBD2	TRBJ2-1	TRBV27	few	CASSTPTSGRINEQFF	TGTGCCAGCAGTACCCCGACTAGCGGGAGAATTAATGAGCAGTTCTTC
TRBD2	TRBJ2-1	TRBV11-2	-	CASRKLAGAPNEQFF	TGTGCCAGCAGAAAACTAGCGGGGGCCCCCAATGAGCAGTTCTTC
-	TRBJ2-5	TRBV24-1	-	CATSDYGGETQYF	TGTGCCACCAGTGATTACGGAGGAGAGACCCAGTACTTC
TRBD2	TRBJ2-3	TRBV5-1	-	CASSQGLAGRPSPDTQYF	TGCGCCAGCAGCCAGGGACTAGCGGGTAGACCTTCCCCAGATACGCAGTATTTT